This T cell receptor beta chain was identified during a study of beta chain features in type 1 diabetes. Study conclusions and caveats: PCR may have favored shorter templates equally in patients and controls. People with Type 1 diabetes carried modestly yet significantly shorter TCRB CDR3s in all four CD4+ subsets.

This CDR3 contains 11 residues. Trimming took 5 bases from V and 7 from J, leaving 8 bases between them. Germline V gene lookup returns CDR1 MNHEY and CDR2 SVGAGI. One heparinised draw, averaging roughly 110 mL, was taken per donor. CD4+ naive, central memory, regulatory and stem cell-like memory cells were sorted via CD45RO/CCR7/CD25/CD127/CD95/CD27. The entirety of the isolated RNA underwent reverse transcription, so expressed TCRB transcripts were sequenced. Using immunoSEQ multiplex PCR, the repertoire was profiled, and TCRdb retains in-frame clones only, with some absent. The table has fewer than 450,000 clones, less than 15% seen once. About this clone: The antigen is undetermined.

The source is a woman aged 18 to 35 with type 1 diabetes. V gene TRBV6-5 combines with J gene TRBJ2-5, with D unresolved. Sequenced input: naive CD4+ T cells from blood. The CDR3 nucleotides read TGTGCCAGCAGTCGTCCCGGGACCCAGTACTTC. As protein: CASSRPGTQYF.